This T cell receptor (beta chain) was recovered during a study of OX40 agonist ivuxolimab in advanced cancers. Looking at the study overall: Ivuxolimab was an agonistic, fully human IgG2 monoclonal antibody directed against OX40 (CD134), a costimulatory receptor. Patients were allowed to have had prior anti-PD-1, anti-PD-L1 or anti-CTLA-4 therapy, and 30% to 50% of the dose-escalation patients had previously received checkpoint inhibitors. Partial responses occurred in three dose-escalation patients: two with cutaneous melanoma and one with hepatocellular carcinoma. In the dose-escalation cohort, 70% to 90% of patients were male, and the mean age was roughly 60 years with a range of roughly 20 to 85. Intravenous ivuxolimab was administered to patients every 2 weeks at six dose levels: 0.01, 0.1, 0.3, 1.5, 3 and 10 mg/kg. The point of sequencing TCRbeta in the periphery was to test whether ivuxolimab changed TCR sequence diversity and drove clonal T-cell expansion. Among the roughly 52 dose-escalation patients, roughly 20 had hepatocellular carcinoma, 15 or so melanoma, 9 renal cell carcinoma and 9 head and neck cancer. The monotherapy dose-escalation portion (N ≈ 55 patients) of the phase I ivuxolimab trial is reported in the paper.

The junction carries 16 bases between V and J, which are trimmed by 5 bases and 2 bases respectively. Per the germline V gene (reference sequence), SEHNR is the CDR1 and FQNEAQ is the CDR2. The cysteine opens and the phenylalanine closes a CDR3 of 15 amino acids. The sequence is cut down to CDR3 DNA, 45 bases in frame from base 1. In this sample, this clone turned up once. The target of this receptor is not known. No much larger clone is present one base from it, and per-base qualities are unavailable. Findings and caveats that apply to the study as a whole: Low levels of normalized T-cell clonal expansion were also seen in some nonresponding patients. The antigen specificity of the clonally expanded peripheral T cells was not determined. On average, CD8+ T cells showed more expanded clones than CD4+ T cells after ivuxolimab. Clonal expansion of both CD4+ and CD8+ blood T cells was observed from baseline to week 6 at doses 0.1 to 3.0 mg/kg. Partial responders in the 0.1-3.0 mg/kg groups had among the lowest normalized peripheral clonal expansion, especially among CD8+ T cells.

Patients with autoimmune disease history or receiving systemic immunosuppression were excluded from the trial. Peripheral blood for TCR sequencing was drawn from every dose cohort at baseline, at cycle 4 day 1 and at cycle 7 day 1. The samples were taken from a phase I, first-in-human, multicenter, open-label dose-escalation trial of ivuxolimab. Adults with locally advanced or metastatic melanoma, renal cell, hepatocellular, or head and neck squamous cell carcinoma were enrolled in the trial. Before TCR sequencing, CD4+ T cells and CD8+ T cells were sorted from peripheral blood as separate populations. For sequencing of the TCRbeta CDR3 region, genomic DNA was extracted from the sorted cells. The immunoSEQ Assay was used for sequencing of TCRbeta CDR3 regions. TCRdb carries this immuneACCESS record with in-frame sequences only. Its versions omit some clonotypes, under half of them owing to an unresolved V gene in the studies checked, with the rest unexplained. A total of approximately 77,000 clones appear in this sample, about 90% of them only once. The ten largest clones add up to around 1.9% of the sample.

The source material was CD4+ or CD8+ T cells sorted from blood, sampled in a trial of the OX40 agonist ivuxolimab. This sequence uses TRBV7-9 and TRBJ2-7; a tentative D match to TRBD2 spans 5 bases. This TCR derives from an adult with an advanced solid tumor such as melanoma, head and neck, liver or kidney cancer. The DNA reads as follows: TGTGCCAGCAGCACTACCGGGGAAAGGGCCTACGAGCAGTACTTC. Translated, this is CASSTTGERAYEQYF.